This is a list of T cell receptor beta chains from one sample in a study of PD-L1 blockade in urothelial cancer. Repertoires were generated with immunoSEQ multiplex PCR, while TCRdb's copy carries only in-frame clones and drops some. Here the sample spans 40,000 or so clones, approximately 86% being singletons. Source: PBMCs, taken around atezolizumab (anti-PD-L1) treatment. The source is a man aged 60-69 years with urothelial cancer. Both conserved end residues are part of each CDR3. D genes are given only for firm matches. Clone size, where shown, is once, few, many, or a class for clones that have expanded.

TRBV7-8,.,.,TRBJ1-5,15,CASSYREGSHQPQHF,TGTGCCAGCAGCTACAGGGAAGGCTCACATCAGCCCCAGCATTTT
TRBV4-1,TRBD2,.,TRBJ2-3,18,CASSQRGLAGGLTDTQYF,TGCGCCAGCAGCCAACGAGGACTAGCGGGAGGGTTGACAGATACGCAGTATTTT
TRBV10-3,TRBD2,.,TRBJ2-5,15,CAISNRLAEYETQYF,TGTGCCATCAGCAACCGACTAGCAGAGTACGAGACCCAGTACTTC
TRBV12-5,.,.,TRBJ2-3,15,CASGLVLGHTDTQYF,TGTGCTAGTGGTTTGGTACTCGGACACACAGATACGCAGTATTTT
TRBV10-3,.,.,TRBJ1-1,14,CAISERAGQTEAFF,TGTGCCATCAGTGAGCGGGCGGGTCAGACTGAAGCTTTCTTT
TRBV19,.,.,TRBJ1-4,14,CASTDAGQHKKLFF,TGTGCCAGTACCGATGCCGGACAGCATAAGAAACTGTTTTTT
TRBV5-1,.,.,TRBJ2-7,14,CASSLVRGSDEQYF,TGCGCCAGCAGCTTGGTCAGGGGCTCGGACGAGCAGTACTTC
TRBV13,.,.,TRBJ2-7,19,CASSLNPAGTGTGTYEQYF,TGTGCCAGCAGCCTTAACCCTGCGGGGACCGGGACTGGGACCTACGAGCAGTACTTC
TRBV6-5,.,few,TRBJ1-1,12,CASSFQNTEAFF,TGTGCCAGCAGTTTCCAGAACACTGAAGCTTTCTTT
TRBV5-4,TRBD2,.,TRBJ2-1,16,CATNPGTSGRVIEQFF,TGTGCCACCAACCCAGGAACTAGCGGGAGGGTGATTGAGCAGTTCTTC
TRBV28,TRBD2,.,TRBJ2-3,18,CASSRPGPSGGPGDTQYF,TGTGCCAGCAGTCGCCCGGGGCCCTCGGGGGGGCCCGGAGATACGCAGTATTTT
TRBV5-6,TRBD2,.,TRBJ2-3,16,CASSPRTSGPTDTQYF,TGTGCCAGCAGCCCGAGGACTAGCGGACCCACAGATACGCAGTATTTT
TRBV9,.,.,TRBJ1-1,14,CASSVGARGGEAFF,TGTGCCAGCAGCGTAGGGGCCCGGGGTGGAGAAGCTTTCTTT
TRBV7-2,.,.,TRBJ2-3,14,CASSLDKSTDTQYF,TGTGCCAGCAGCTTAGACAAGAGCACAGATACGCAGTATTTT
TRBV27,TRBD1,.,TRBJ2-7,14,CASRTTGRPYEQYF,TGTGCCAGCAGAACGACAGGGAGACCCTACGAGCAGTACTTC
TRBV6-1,TRBD1,.,TRBJ1-1,15,CASSEAPGQASKRFF,TGTGCCAGCAGTGAAGCCCCGGGACAGGCCTCTAAACGCTTCTTT
TRBV18,TRBD1,.,TRBJ1-2,15,CASSPPWTGFSGYTF,TGTGCCAGCTCACCACCGTGGACAGGGTTCAGTGGCTACACCTTC
TRBV5-6,TRBD2,.,TRBJ2-5,15,CASSIGLAGGETQYF,TGTGCCAGCAGCATCGGACTAGCGGGAGGGGAGACCCAGTACTTC
TRBV19,.,.,TRBJ1-2,15,CASSIVASQGADYTF,TGTGCCAGTAGTATTGTAGCTTCTCAGGGCGCGGACTACACCTTC
TRBV6-1,TRBD1,.,TRBJ1-2,17,CASSGWDRGKTNYGYTF,TGTGCCAGCAGTGGATGGGACAGGGGGAAAACTAACTATGGCTACACCTTC
TRBV4-2,.,.,TRBJ1-3,21,CASSQEPVGHGRVSSGNTIYF,TGTGCCAGCAGCCAAGAACCAGTAGGACACGGACGGGTGAGCTCTGGAAACACCATATATTTT
TRBV4-1,TRBD1,.,TRBJ1-4,16,CASSPGTGGAFEKLFF,TGCGCCAGCAGCCCTGGGACAGGGGGCGCGTTTGAAAAACTGTTTTTT
TRBV15,TRBD1,once,TRBJ1-6,17,CATSREGTGSYNSPLHF,TGTGCCACCAGCAGAGAGGGGACAGGATCCTATAATTCACCCCTCCACTTT
TRBV7-2,.,.,TRBJ2-7,16,CASSLAGTMSSYEQYF,TGTGCCAGCAGCTTAGCAGGGACAATGAGCTCCTACGAGCAGTACTTC
TRBV6-1,TRBD2,.,TRBJ2-3,15,CASSPTSGGRNTQYF,TGTGCCAGCAGTCCTACTAGCGGGGGGAGGAATACGCAGTATTTT
TRBV30,TRBD1,.,TRBJ1-2,14,CAWRADRGLFGYTF,TGTGCCTGGAGGGCGGACAGGGGGCTATTTGGCTACACCTTC
TRBV7-8,.,once,TRBJ2-3,15,CASSLVGQTTDTQYF,TGTGCCAGCAGCTTAGTTGGACAGACCACAGATACGCAGTATTTT
TRBV18,TRBD1,once,TRBJ2-7,14,CASSVGQGADEQYF,TGTGCCAGCTCAGTGGGACAGGGGGCAGACGAGCAGTACTTC
TRBV6-4,TRBD1,.,TRBJ1-1,14,CASSAQGVGTEAFF,TGTGCCAGCAGCGCACAGGGGGTCGGCACTGAAGCTTTCTTT
TRBV5-1,.,.,TRBJ1-1,15,CASSLVGRLLTEAFF,TGCGCCAGCAGCTTGGTAGGCAGACTTCTTACTGAAGCTTTCTTT
TRBV5-1,.,.,TRBJ2-1,13,CASSSIVQDEQFF,TGCGCCAGCAGCTCGATAGTTCAGGATGAGCAGTTCTTC
TRBV4-1,.,.,TRBJ1-6,21,CASSQRVEDSPPGSYNSPLHF,TGCGCCAGCAGCCAAAGGGTTGAGGACAGCCCGCCCGGCTCCTATAATTCACCCCTCCACTTT
TRBV19,.,.,TRBJ2-1,15,CASSIASGLYNEQFF,TGTGCCAGTAGTATAGCGAGCGGGCTATACAATGAGCAGTTCTTC
TRBV7-9,.,.,TRBJ2-5,15,CASSLNGRGGETQYF,TGTGCCAGCAGCTTAAATGGAAGGGGTGGAGAGACCCAGTACTTC
TRBV2,.,few,TRBJ1-1,11,CASSEAGRAFF,TGTGCCAGCAGTGAGGCAGGGAGGGCTTTCTTT
TRBV6-5,.,.,TRBJ1-5,15,CASSYSTARNQPQHF,TGTGCCAGCAGTTACTCGACAGCCCGGAATCAGCCCCAGCATTTT
TRBV7-2,.,.,TRBJ2-1,15,CASRWRQNPLNEQFF,TGTGCCAGCAGGTGGAGACAGAACCCTCTCAATGAGCAGTTCTTC
TRBV9,.,.,TRBJ1-6,14,CASSVGGESSPLHF,TGTGCCAGCAGCGTAGGGGGGGAGAGTTCACCCCTCCACTTT
TRBV12-5,TRBD1,few,TRBJ1-6,20,CASGSHLRQGPGQGFSPLHF,TGTGCTAGTGGTTCACACCTTCGCCAAGGACCGGGACAGGGGTTTTCACCCCTCCACTTT
TRBV27,TRBD2,.,TRBJ2-7,14,CASRQTSGSYEQYF,TGTGCCAGCAGACAGACTAGCGGGAGTTACGAGCAGTACTTC
TRBV25-1,.,.,TRBJ1-1,16,CASSESGRGQNTEAFF,TGTGCCAGCAGTGAATCGGGCAGGGGACAGAACACTGAAGCTTTCTTT
TRBV11-2,TRBD1,.,TRBJ2-7,14,CASSRGTGYYEQYF,TGTGCCAGCAGCCGCGGGACAGGTTACTACGAGCAGTACTTC
TRBV28,.,.,TRBJ2-1,16,CASSYRDSPSYNEQFF,TGTGCCAGCAGCTACCGGGACTCACCCTCCTACAATGAGCAGTTCTTC
TRBV7-9,.,.,TRBJ2-5,14,CASSSPLEAETQYF,TGTGCCAGCAGCTCCCCGTTGGAGGCTGAGACCCAGTACTTC
TRBV5-6,.,.,TRBJ2-3,15,CASSLRPGIADTQYF,TGTGCCAGCAGCTTGCGTCCGGGAATCGCAGATACGCAGTATTTT
TRBV7-2,.,.,TRBJ2-5,12,CASSRPAGTQYF,TGTGCCAGCAGCCGCCCAGCGGGGACCCAGTACTTC
TRBV30,TRBD2,once,TRBJ2-3,16,CAWAREAGGPADTQYF,TGTGCCTGGGCGAGGGAGGCGGGGGGGCCGGCAGATACGCAGTATTTT
TRBV9,TRBD1,.,TRBJ1-2,13,CASNNRGLRGYTF,TGTGCCAGTAACAACAGGGGATTGAGGGGCTACACCTTC
TRBV10-3,TRBD1,.,TRBJ1-2,13,CAIWDSSFYGYTF,TGTGCCATATGGGACAGTTCTTTCTATGGCTACACCTTC
TRBV5-6,.,.,TRBJ2-5,14,CASSFTGVQETQYF,TGTGCCAGCAGCTTCACCGGGGTCCAAGAGACCCAGTACTTC
TRBV7-2,.,.,TRBJ1-1,14,CASSFTGSNTEAFF,TGTGCCAGCAGCTTCACAGGGTCGAACACTGAAGCTTTCTTT
TRBV5-1,.,.,TRBJ2-7,15,CASSLGLGQPYEQYF,TGCGCCAGCAGCTTGGGACTCGGACAGCCCTACGAGCAGTACTTC
TRBV2,TRBD2,.,TRBJ2-7,23,CASSSSRLAGGFFYPRTLCEQYF,TGTGCCAGCAGTTCGTCACGACTAGCGGGAGGTTTTTTTTATCCCCGGACATTATGCGAGCAGTACTTC
TRBV6-5,TRBD1,.,TRBJ1-2,15,CASSYSRDRVYGYTF,TGTGCCAGCAGTTACTCCCGGGACAGGGTCTATGGCTACACCTTC